Detailed here is one T cell receptor beta chain. The data stem from a study of cytomegalovirus exposure and HLA in healthy donors. Sequenced by immunoSEQ multiplex PCR; TCRdb stores in-frame clones only, minus some. This repertoire shows roughly 82,000 clones, 85% to 95% found once; its top ten account for 0.65% to 0.7%. The V gene lost 5 bases and the J gene lost 7 bases, with 18 bases spanning the gap. The V gene's germline CDR1 is SEHNR and CDR2 FQNEAQ (reference sequence). The CDR3 is 14 amino acids. The sequence was collected from a young man in good health and CMV-seronegative. Sequencing used PBMCs. The chain has TRBV7-9 and TRBJ2-7; a weak D match, TRBD2 (5 bases). CDR3 region: CASSPGVLLWEQYF. CDR3 nucleotide sequence: TGTGCCAGCAGCCCCGGGGTACTATTGTGGGAGCAGTACTTC.